A selection of T cell receptor beta chains follows, all from one sample in a study of cytomegalovirus exposure and HLA in healthy donors. The protocol was immunoSEQ multiplex PCR, while the TCRdb copy is restricted to in-frame clones and leaves out a portion. Found here are about 98,000 clones, roughly three quarters of them singletons; the top ten hold roughly 9.6%. Sequencing input: PBMCs. The receptors derive from a male donor in good health and CMV-seropositive. Each CDR3 is given with its conserved first and last residue. A D gene is named only where the DNA matches it firmly. Rows give clone size only sometimes, using once, few, many, or a class for an expanded clone.

v_gene	j_gene	d_gene	abundance	CDR3aa	CDR3nt
TRBV28	TRBJ2-5	.	.	CASTPRRGKAYPYQETQYF	TGTGCCAGCACCCCCCGCCGGGGGAAGGCATACCCGTACCAAGAGACCCAGTACTTC
TRBV6-1	TRBJ2-3	.	.	CASNPGTTRTDTQYF	TGTGCCAGCAACCCCGGGACAACGAGGACAGATACGCAGTATTTT
TRBV28	TRBJ2-5	.	.	CASSPRRAQYF	TGTGCCAGCAGCCCCAGGAGGGCCCAGTACTTC
TRBV19	TRBJ2-7	.	few	CASSREGDGEQYF	TGTGCCAGTAGTCGCGAGGGGGACGGAGAGCAGTACTTC
TRBV7-2	TRBJ2-5	.	.	CASRAGSEETQYF	TGTGCCAGCAGAGCCGGGAGTGAAGAGACCCAGTACTTC
TRBV7-9	TRBJ2-7	TRBD1	.	CASSLVGDRAYEQYF	TGTGCCAGCAGCTTAGTAGGGGACAGGGCCTACGAGCAGTACTTC
TRBV7-2	TRBJ2-7	TRBD2	.	CASAPGTSGSYEQYF	TGTGCCAGCGCCCCCGGGACTAGCGGATCCTACGAGCAGTACTTC
TRBV5-6	TRBJ2-7	.	.	CASSLRQGTYEQYF	TGTGCCAGCAGCTTGCGCCAGGGGACCTACGAGCAGTACTTC
TRBV25-1	TRBJ2-5	.	.	CASSDLRTPQYF	TGTGCCAGCAGTGATTTACGGACACCCCAGTACTTC
TRBV9	TRBJ2-7	.	.	CASSPKAGQQYF	TGTGCCAGCAGCCCCAAAGCGGGCCAGCAGTACTTC
TRBV20-1	TRBJ2-5	.	.	CSARPGETQYF	TGCAGTGCCAGGCCCGGAGAGACCCAGTACTTC
TRBV6-6	TRBJ2-3	.	few	CASRGLGASGTDTQYF	TGTGCCAGCAGAGGCCTTGGGGCCTCGGGCACAGATACGCAGTATTTT
TRBV9	TRBJ2-7	TRBD1	.	CASSFQGDSYEQYF	TGTGCCAGCAGCTTTCAGGGGGACTCCTACGAGCAGTACTTC
TRBV5-6	TRBJ2-7	TRBD2	.	CASSSTLAGGSYEQYF	TGTGCCAGCAGCAGTACACTAGCGGGGGGTTCCTACGAGCAGTACTTC
TRBV15	TRBJ2-2	.	once	CATRGLGGELFF	TGTGCCACCAGAGGCCTAGGCGGGGAGCTGTTTTTT
TRBV9	TRBJ2-7	.	.	CASSVEDGSYPYEQYF	TGTGCCAGCAGCGTAGAAGATGGCTCGTACCCCTACGAGCAGTACTTC
TRBV4-2	TRBJ2-1	.	.	CASSQVSLAQGGEQFF	TGTGCCAGCAGCCAAGTCTCCCTAGCGCAGGGTGGTGAGCAGTTCTTC
TRBV27	TRBJ2-7	TRBD2	.	CASSATGTSGIYEQYF	TGTGCCAGCAGTGCTACCGGGACTAGCGGCATCTACGAGCAGTACTTC
TRBV5-4	TRBJ2-3	.	.	CASSFRTYTDTQYF	TGTGCCAGCAGCTTCCGTACTTACACAGATACGCAGTATTTT
TRBV25-1	TRBJ2-1	.	.	CASSEPTRGNEQFF	TGTGCCAGCAGTGAACCTACCAGGGGTAATGAGCAGTTCTTC
TRBV30	TRBJ2-7	TRBD2	.	CAWSAGGSVPKQYF	TGTGCCTGGAGTGCTGGCGGGAGTGTCCCCAAGCAGTACTTC
TRBV10-3	TRBJ1-4	.	few	CAISEAGNEKLFF	TGTGCCATCAGTGAGGCGGGGAATGAAAAACTGTTTTTT
TRBV6-5	TRBJ2-7	TRBD2	.	CASSISGGSSYEQYF	TGTGCCAGCAGTATCTCTGGCGGGAGCTCCTACGAGCAGTACTTC
TRBV5-4	TRBJ1-6	.	.	CASQWENSPLHF	TGTGCCAGCCAATGGGAGAATTCACCCCTCCACTTT
TRBV7-9	TRBJ2-1	TRBD2	.	CASTGGASVYNEQFF	TGTGCCAGCACGGGGGGGGCTAGCGTCTACAATGAGCAGTTCTTC